This T cell receptor (beta chain) was sequenced in a study of T cell responses to AZD1222 COVID-19 vaccine. Background on the study: Combined were second doses at about 4 or about 12 weeks.

Libraries were prepared by immunoSEQ multiplex PCR; TCRdb keeps only in-frame clonotypes and omits some of them. The sample records about 140,000 clones, around nine tenths being singletons. About this clone itself: Its target is unknown.

V lost 5 bases, J lost 2 bases, and 15 bases stayed unmatched. CDR1 and CDR2 from the germline V gene are MDHEN and SYDVKM. The length of the CDR3 is 18 residues. Points from the study as a whole: Clonal diversity may have been underestimated, and the donors were mostly white British, with more females than males.

The sequencing used peripheral blood, collected on day 0 of AZD1222 vaccination. The rearrangement links TRBV28 to TRBJ1-2, with 9 positions matching TRBD1. This sequence originates from an adult in good health. The CDR3 loop reads CASSPPGQGRSGNYGYTF. The CDR3 DNA follows: TGTGCCAGCAGTCCCCCAGGACAGGGGAGGAGTGGGAACTATGGCTACACCTTC.